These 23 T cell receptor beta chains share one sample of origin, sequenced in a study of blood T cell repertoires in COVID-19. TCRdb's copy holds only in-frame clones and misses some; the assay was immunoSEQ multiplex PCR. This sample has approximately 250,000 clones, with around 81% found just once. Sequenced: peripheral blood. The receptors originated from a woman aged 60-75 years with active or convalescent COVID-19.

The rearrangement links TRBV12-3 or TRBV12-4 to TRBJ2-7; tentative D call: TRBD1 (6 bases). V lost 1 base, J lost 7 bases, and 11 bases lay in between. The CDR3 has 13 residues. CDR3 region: CASSLEQGEEQYV. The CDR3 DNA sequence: TGTGCCAGCAGTTTAGAACAGGGTGAGGAGCAGTACGTC.

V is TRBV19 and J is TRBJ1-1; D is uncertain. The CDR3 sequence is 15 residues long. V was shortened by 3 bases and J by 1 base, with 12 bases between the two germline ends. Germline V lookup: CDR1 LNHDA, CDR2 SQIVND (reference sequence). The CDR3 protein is CASSILPEWNTEAFF. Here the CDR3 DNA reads TGTGCCAGTAGTATTCTCCCAGAATGGAACACTGAAGCTTTCTTT.

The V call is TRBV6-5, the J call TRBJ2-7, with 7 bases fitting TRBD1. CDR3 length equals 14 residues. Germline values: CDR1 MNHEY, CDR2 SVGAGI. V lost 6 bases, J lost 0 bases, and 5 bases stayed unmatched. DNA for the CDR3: TGTGCCAGCAGAAAAGACAGGGACTCCTACGAGCAGTACGTC. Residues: CASRKDRDSYEQYV.

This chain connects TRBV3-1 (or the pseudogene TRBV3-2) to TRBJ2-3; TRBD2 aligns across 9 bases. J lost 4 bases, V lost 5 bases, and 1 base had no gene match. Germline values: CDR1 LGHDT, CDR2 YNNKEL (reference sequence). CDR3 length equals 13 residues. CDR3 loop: CASSRLAADTQYF. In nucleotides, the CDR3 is TGTGCCAGCAGCAGACTAGCGGCAGATACGCAGTATTTT.

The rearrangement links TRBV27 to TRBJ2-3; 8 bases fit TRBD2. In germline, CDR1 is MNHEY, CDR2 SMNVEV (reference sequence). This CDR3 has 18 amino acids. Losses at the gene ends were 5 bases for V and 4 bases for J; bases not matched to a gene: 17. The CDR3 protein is CASSTTLAGPRHSDTQYF. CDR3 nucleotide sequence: TGTGCCAGCAGTACCACCTTAGCGGGGCCTCGACATTCAGATACGCAGTATTTT.

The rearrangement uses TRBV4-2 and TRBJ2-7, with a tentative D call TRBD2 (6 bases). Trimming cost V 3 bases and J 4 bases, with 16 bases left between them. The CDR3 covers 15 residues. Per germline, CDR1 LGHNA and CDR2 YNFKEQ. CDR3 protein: CASSHGELAAYEQYF. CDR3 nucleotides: TGTGCCAGCAGCCATGGAGAACTAGCCGCTTACGAGCAGTACTTC.

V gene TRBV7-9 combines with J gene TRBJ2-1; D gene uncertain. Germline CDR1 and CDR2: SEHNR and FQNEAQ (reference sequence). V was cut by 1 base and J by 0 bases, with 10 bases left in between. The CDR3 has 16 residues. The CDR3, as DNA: TGTGCCAGCAGCTTAGTCACGCGAACCTCCTACAATGAGCAGTTCTTC. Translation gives CASSLVTRTSYNEQFF.

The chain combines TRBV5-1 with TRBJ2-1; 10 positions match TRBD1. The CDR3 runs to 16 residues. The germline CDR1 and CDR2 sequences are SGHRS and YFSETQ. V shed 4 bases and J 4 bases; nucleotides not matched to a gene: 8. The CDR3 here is CASSQHGQGEYNEQFF. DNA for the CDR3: TGCGCCAGCAGCCAACATGGACAGGGGGAATACAATGAGCAGTTCTTC.

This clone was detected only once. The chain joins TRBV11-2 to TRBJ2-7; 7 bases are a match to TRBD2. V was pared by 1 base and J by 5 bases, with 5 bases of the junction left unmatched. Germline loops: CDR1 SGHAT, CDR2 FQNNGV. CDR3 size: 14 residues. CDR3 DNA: TGTGCCAGCAGCTTAGTGGGGAGGGTTCACGAGCAGTACGTC. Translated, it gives CASSLVGRVHEQYV.

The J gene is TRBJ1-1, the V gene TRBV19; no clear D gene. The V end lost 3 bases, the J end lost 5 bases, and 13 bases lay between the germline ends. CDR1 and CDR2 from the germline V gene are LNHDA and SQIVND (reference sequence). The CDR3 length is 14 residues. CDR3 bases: TGTGCCAGTAGTATCAGTACCTCGGGTACTGAAGCTTTCTTT. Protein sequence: CASSISTSGTEAFF.

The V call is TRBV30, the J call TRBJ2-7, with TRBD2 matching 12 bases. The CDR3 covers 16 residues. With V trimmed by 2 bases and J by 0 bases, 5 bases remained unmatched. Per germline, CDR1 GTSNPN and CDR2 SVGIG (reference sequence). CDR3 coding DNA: TGTGCCTGGAGTACCCCGACTAGCGGGAGCTCCTACGAGCAGTACTTC. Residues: CAWSTPTSGSSYEQYF. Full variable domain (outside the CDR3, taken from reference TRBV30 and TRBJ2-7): SQTIHQWPATLVQPVGSPLSLECTVEGTSNPNLYWYRQAAGRGLQLLFYSVGIGQISSEVPQNLSASRPQDRQFILSSKKLLLSDSGFYLCAWSTPTSGSSYEQYFGPGTRLTVT.

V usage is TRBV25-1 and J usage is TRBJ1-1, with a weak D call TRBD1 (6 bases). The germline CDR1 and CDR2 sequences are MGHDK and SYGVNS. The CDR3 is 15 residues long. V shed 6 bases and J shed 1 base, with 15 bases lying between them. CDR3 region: CASRSQGLANTEAFF. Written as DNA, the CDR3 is TGTGCCAGCAGGTCGCAGGGGTTGGCGAACACTGAAGCTTTCTTT.

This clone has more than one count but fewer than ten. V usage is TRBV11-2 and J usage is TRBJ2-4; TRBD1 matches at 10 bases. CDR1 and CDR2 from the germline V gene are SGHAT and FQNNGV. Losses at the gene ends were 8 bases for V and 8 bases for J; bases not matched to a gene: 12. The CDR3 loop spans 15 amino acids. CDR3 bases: TGTGCCAGCCGTGTAACCTCGGGACAGGGGTACATTCAGTACTTC. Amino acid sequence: CASRVTSGQGYIQYF. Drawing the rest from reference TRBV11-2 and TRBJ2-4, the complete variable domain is EAGVAQSPRYKIIEKRQSVAFWCNPISGHATLYWYQQILGQGPKLLIQFQNNGVVDDSQLPKDRFSAERLKGVDSTLKIQPAKLEDSAVYLCASRVTSGQGYIQYFGAGTRLSVL.

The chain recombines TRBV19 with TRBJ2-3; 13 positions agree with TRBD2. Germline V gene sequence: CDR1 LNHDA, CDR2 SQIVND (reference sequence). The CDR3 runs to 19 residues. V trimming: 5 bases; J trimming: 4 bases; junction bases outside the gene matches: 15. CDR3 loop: CASSSGTSGTLRVSDTQYF. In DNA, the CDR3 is TGTGCCAGTAGTTCTGGGACTAGCGGGACCCTTCGGGTTTCAGATACGCAGTATTTT.

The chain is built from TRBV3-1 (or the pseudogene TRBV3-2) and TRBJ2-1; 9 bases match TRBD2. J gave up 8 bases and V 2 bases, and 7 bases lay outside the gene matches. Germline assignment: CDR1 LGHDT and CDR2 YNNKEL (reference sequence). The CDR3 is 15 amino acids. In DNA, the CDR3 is TGTGCCAGCAGCCAACTAGCGGGACCCTCCGATGAGCAGTTCTTC. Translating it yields CASSQLAGPSDEQFF.

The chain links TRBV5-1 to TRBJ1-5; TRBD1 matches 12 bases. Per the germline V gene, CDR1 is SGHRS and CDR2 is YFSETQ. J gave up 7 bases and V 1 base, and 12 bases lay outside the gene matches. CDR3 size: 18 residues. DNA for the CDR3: TGCGCCAGCAGCTTGTCCCCGGGACAGGGGGCATTTGACCAGCCCCAGCATTTT. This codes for CASSLSPGQGAFDQPQHF.

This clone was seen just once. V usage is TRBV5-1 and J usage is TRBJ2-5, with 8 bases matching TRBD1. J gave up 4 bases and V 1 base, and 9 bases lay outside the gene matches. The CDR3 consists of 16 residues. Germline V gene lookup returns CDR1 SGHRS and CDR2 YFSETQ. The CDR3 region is CASSLFGTGGGETQYF. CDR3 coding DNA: TGCGCCAGCAGCTTGTTCGGGACAGGAGGCGGAGAGACCCAGTACTTC.

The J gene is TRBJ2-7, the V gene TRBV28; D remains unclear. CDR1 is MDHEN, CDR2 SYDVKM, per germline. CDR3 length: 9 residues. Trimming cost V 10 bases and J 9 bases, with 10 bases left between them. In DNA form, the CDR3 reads TGTGCCATCAGCCTCGGGCAGTACGTC. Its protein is CAISLGQYV.

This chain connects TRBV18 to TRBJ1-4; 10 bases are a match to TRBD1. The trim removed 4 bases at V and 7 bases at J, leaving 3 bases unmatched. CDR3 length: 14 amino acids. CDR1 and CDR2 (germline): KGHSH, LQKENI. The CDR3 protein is CASSRTGGREKLFF. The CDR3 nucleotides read TGTGCCAGCTCACGGACAGGGGGTCGTGAAAAACTGTTTTTT.

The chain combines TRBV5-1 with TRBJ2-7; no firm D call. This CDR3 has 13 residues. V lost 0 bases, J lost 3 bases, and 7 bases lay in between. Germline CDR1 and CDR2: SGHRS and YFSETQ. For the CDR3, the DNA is TGCGCCAGCAGCTTGGGCCACAACTACGAGCAGTACTTC. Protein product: CASSLGHNYEQYF.

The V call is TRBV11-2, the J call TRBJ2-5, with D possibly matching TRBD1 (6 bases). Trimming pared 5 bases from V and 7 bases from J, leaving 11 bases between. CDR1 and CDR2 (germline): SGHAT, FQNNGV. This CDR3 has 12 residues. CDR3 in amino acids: CASSLVQGTQYF. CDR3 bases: TGTGCCAGCAGCCTAGTACAGGGGACCCAGTACTTC.

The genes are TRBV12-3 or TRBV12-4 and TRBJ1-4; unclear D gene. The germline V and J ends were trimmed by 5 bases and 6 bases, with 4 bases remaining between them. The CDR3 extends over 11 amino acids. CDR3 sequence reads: CASSPDEKLFF. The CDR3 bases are TGTGCCAGCAGTCCCGATGAAAAACTGTTTTTT.

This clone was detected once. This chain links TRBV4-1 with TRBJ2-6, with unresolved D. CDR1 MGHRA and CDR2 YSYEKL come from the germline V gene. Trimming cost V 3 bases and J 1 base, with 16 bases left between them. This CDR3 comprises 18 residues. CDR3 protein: CASSHPKRVESGANVLTF. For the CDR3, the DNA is TGCGCCAGCAGCCACCCCAAGCGAGTCGAATCTGGGGCCAACGTCCTGACTTTC.